The clone carrying this T cell receptor (beta chain) has ten or more counts. Antigen unknown. V shed 2 bases and J shed 1 base, with 8 bases lying between them. The V gene's germline CDR1 is SGHTA and CDR2 FQGNSA. This CDR3 has 14 amino acids. The iRepertoire nested amplicon-rescue multiplex PCR amplified TCR alpha and beta CDR3s from RNA. For one-step reverse transcription and amplification, about 85-400 ng of tissue mRNA or PBMC total RNA was used. TCRdb passed the multiplex PCR reads through MiXCR, listing each CDR3 protein once. The sample yields about 130,000 distinct CDR3 sequences, roughly 23% seen once. These data come from a study of glioma-infiltrating T cells. General observations from the study: Non-neoplastic patients had below-expected tissue-blood divergence, while all gliomas exceeded expectation.

The clonotype was recovered from a human donor with low-grade glioma or glioblastoma, undergoing nonglioma brain surgery, or in good health (not recorded which). The chain is built from TRBV7-2 and TRBJ1-2; D uncertain. The sequenced sample consisted of glioma tissue, nonneoplastic brain tissue, or PBMCs (not recorded which). DNA for the CDR3: TGTGCCAGCAGCTTACCGGGGTTTAACTATGGCTACACCTTC. This encodes CASSLPGFNYGYTF.